Below, 30 T cell receptor beta chains from the same sample are listed, as sequenced in a study of graft-versus-host responses after intestinal transplantation. The starting material, graft tissue, was processed to release intraepithelial and lamina propria lymphocytes. Assay: immunoSEQ multiplex PCR; the TCRdb copy retains only in-frame clones and omits some. The profile covers around 7,000 clones, with about 64% appearing a single time and 5.1% taken by the ten largest. The specimen was ileum tissue, collected more than 50 days after transplant. Every receptor here comes from a human patient who received an intestinal transplant, so some T cells may come from the graft donor.

The rearrangement uses TRBV6-5 and TRBJ1-2, with TRBD1 matching over 11 bases. Looked up from germline, CDR1 is MNHEY and CDR2 is SVGAGI. This CDR3 contains 13 residues. V was clipped by 6 bases and J by 7 bases; unmatched bases: 4. The CDR3 DNA sequence: TGTGCCAGCAGGAGGACAGGGGGCGGTGGCTACACCTTC. Its protein product is CASRRTGGGGYTF.

V and J are TRBV28 and TRBJ2-3; possibly TRBD2 for D (5 bases). V lost 4 bases, J lost 2 bases, and 16 bases lay in between. Germline CDR1 is MDHEN and CDR2 is SYDVKM. This CDR3 contains 16 residues. The CDR3 sequence: CASSWPPAVPTDTQYF. The CDR3 DNA follows: TGTGCCAGCAGTTGGCCCCCAGCGGTTCCCACAGATACGCAGTATTTT.

This clone was counted between two and nine times. V and J are TRBV5-6 and TRBJ1-1; 8 nucleotides align to TRBD1. V lost 7 bases, J lost 1 base, and 6 bases stayed unmatched. Germline CDR1 and CDR2: SGHDT and YYEEEE. The CDR3 is 14 amino acids. This CDR3 reads CASRQDRANTEAFF. The CDR3 DNA reads as TGTGCCAGCCGCCAGGACAGGGCGAACACTGAAGCTTTCTTT.

The rearrangement links TRBV6-1 to TRBJ2-7, with D unclear. CDR3 length: 11 residues. Germline V gene data show CDR1 as MNHNS and CDR2 as SASEGT. V shed 4 bases and J shed 4 bases, with 5 bases lying between them. The DNA of the CDR3 is TGTGCCAGCAGTGGAGGATACGAGCAGTACGTC. Translation gives CASSGGYEQYV.

The CDR3 bases are TGTGCCATCAGTGAGTCGATGGGCAGGTCTAGCAATCAGCCCCAGCATTTT. Protein: CAISESMGRSSNQPQHF. The chain combines TRBV10-3 with TRBJ1-5; D uncertain. Germline CDR1 reads ENHRY; CDR2 reads SYGVKD. This CDR3 contains 17 residues. The V end lost 0 bases, the J end lost 0 bases, and 12 bases lay between the germline ends.

This clone was counted only a few times. The chain recombines TRBV19 with TRBJ2-6, with TRBD2 matching over 13 bases. The CDR3 length is 18 residues. The germline gives CDR1 LNHDA, CDR2 SQIVND (reference sequence). The J segment lost 0 bases and the V segment lost 3 bases, leaving 2 bases of the junction unmatched. CDR3 bases: TGTGCCAGTAGTATGACTAGCGGGGGGAGCTCTGGGGCCAACGTCCTGACTTTC. Translated: CASSMTSGGSSGANVLTF.

The chain is built from TRBV15 and TRBJ1-5; D perhaps matches TRBD1 (5 bases). There are 15 residues in the CDR3. CDR1 is LNHNV and CDR2 is YYDKDF in the germline V gene (reference sequence). The ends were cut back, 0 bases at V and 4 bases at J, with 10 bases in the middle. Written as DNA, the CDR3 is TGTGCCACCAGCAGAGATCGACAGATAAATCAGCCCCAGCATTTT. This translates into CATSRDRQINQPQHF.

The rearrangement links TRBV27 to TRBJ1-5; D unresolved. The germline V gene encodes CDR1 MNHEY and CDR2 SMNVEV (reference sequence). The CDR3 extends over 14 amino acids. V gave up 4 bases and J gave up 7 bases, with 14 bases separating them. The CDR3 DNA follows: TGTGCCAGCAGTTATGGCGCGGATGGACAGCCCCAGCATTTT. Protein product: CASSYGADGQPQHF.

The genes are TRBV10-3 and TRBJ2-5, with 16 bases that match TRBD2. The CDR3 has 17 amino acids. V was clipped by 6 bases and J by 1 base; unmatched bases: 5. Germline assignment: CDR1 ENHRY and CDR2 SYGVKD. CDR3 in DNA: TGTGCCATCAGGCCGGGACTAGCGGGGGGGACCCAAGAGACCCAGTACTTC. It is translated as CAIRPGLAGGTQETQYF.

The chain uses TRBV2 and TRBJ1-2, with no clear D. The ends were cut back, 5 bases at V and 2 bases at J, with 12 bases in the middle. CDR1 and CDR2 (germline): SNHLY, FYNNEI. The CDR3 length is 14 residues. CDR3 region: CASSRVRGNYGYTF. CDR3 sequence (DNA): TGTGCCAGCAGTCGCGTAAGAGGGAACTATGGCTACACCTTC.

This chain joins TRBV7-9 and TRBJ2-1, with 8 bases matching TRBD2. The CDR3 totals 17 residues. Unmatched junction bases numbered 17, after V lost 4 bases and J lost 9 bases. Germline CDR1 SEHNR, CDR2 FQNEAQ (reference sequence). The CDR3 nucleotides read TGTGCCAGCAGCTCAACAACCGGGACTAGTAGGACGGTTGAGCAGTTCTTC. Its protein is CASSSTTGTSRTVEQFF.

The chain uses TRBV4-1 and TRBJ2-4, with D perhaps TRBD2 (5 bases). Germline CDR1 MGHRA, CDR2 YSYEKL. The CDR3 spans 15 residues. The V and J ends lost 4 bases and 6 bases respectively, with 16 bases between them. Written as DNA, the CDR3 is TGCGCCAGCAGCCCCTCCCGGGGATCCGGAAACATTCAGTACTTC. This translates into CASSPSRGSGNIQYF.

The CDR3 here is CASSPVASNSPLHF. The CDR3 nucleotides are TGTGCCAGCAGTCCCGTGGCTAGTAATTCACCCCTCCACTTT. This sequence joins TRBV28 and TRBJ1-6; unclear D gene. The V and J ends lost 5 bases and 6 bases respectively, with 11 bases between them. In germline, CDR1 is MDHEN, CDR2 SYDVKM. This CDR3 contains 14 residues.

This clone has only a few counts. The rearrangement joins TRBV4-1 to TRBJ1-3; 10 bases match TRBD1. The CDR3 length is 18 residues. With V trimmed by 0 bases and J by 7 bases, 12 bases remained unmatched. The V gene's germline CDR1 is MGHRA and CDR2 YSYEKL. For the CDR3, the DNA is TGCGCCAGCAGCCAAGAGTCAAGGGGACAGGGGTCCATTAACACCATATATTTT. This encodes CASSQESRGQGSINTIYF.

By share, this clone counts as large. This rearrangement joins TRBV28 to TRBJ2-7, with D perhaps TRBD1 (6 bases). Germline-derived CDR1 and CDR2 are MDHEN and SYDVKM. Trimming removed 3 bases at V and 2 bases at J, with 14 bases between. The CDR3 loop spans 15 amino acids. This CDR3 is CASSLKRGHPYEQYV. CDR3 nucleotides: TGTGCCAGCAGTTTGAAAAGGGGACATCCCTACGAGCAGTACGTC.

Sample share makes this clone medium-sized (0.01 to 0.1%). The CDR3 DNA follows: TGCGCCAGCAGCCAAGAGCCGCCGGGACTAGCGGGGATGAACACCGGGGAGCTGTTTTTT. Its protein is CASSQEPPGLAGMNTGELFF. V usage is TRBV4-3 and J usage is TRBJ2-2, with TRBD2 matching 13 bases. J gave up 1 base and V 0 bases, and 8 bases lay outside the gene matches. Germline-derived CDR1 and CDR2 are LGHNA and YSLEER. There are 20 residues in the CDR3.

This clone was recorded once. The chain joins TRBV30 to TRBJ2-3; possibly TRBD2 for D (5 bases). From germline, CDR1 is GTSNPN and CDR2 SVGIG (reference sequence). This CDR3 region has 15 residues. Trimming left V 0 bases short and J 2 bases short, with 12 bases between. The CDR3 reads CAWSVATGITDTQYF. CDR3 in DNA: TGTGCCTGGAGTGTAGCGACGGGGATCACAGATACGCAGTATTTT.

The rearrangement joins TRBV2 to TRBJ1-4; TRBD1 is a possible D gene (6 bases). V lost 7 bases to trimming and J lost 5 bases, with 17 bases between them. CDR3 length: 15 amino acids. Germline CDR1 SNHLY, CDR2 FYNNEI. CDR3 in amino acids: CASTLQGRLNEKLFF. The CDR3 region has the DNA TGTGCCAGCACCTTACAGGGCCGCTTAAATGAAAAACTGTTTTTT.

This clone was detected once. The V and J genes are TRBV7-9 and TRBJ1-1; D is perhaps TRBD1 (5 bases). This CDR3 comprises 15 residues. The V end was cut by 3 bases, the J end by 2 bases, with 13 bases between. Looked up from germline, CDR1 is SEHNR and CDR2 is FQNEAQ (reference sequence). Here the CDR3 reads CASSFPSRGNTEAFF. In DNA form, the CDR3 reads TGTGCCAGCAGCTTCCCCTCTAGGGGAAACACTGAAGCTTTCTTT.

As for this clone: The junction does not match germline at one end; this may be a read error. The chain recombines TRBV7-7 with TRBJ2-1; D possibly corresponds to TRBD2 (5 bases). This CDR3 comprises 13 residues. CDR1 is SSHAT and CDR2 is FNYEAQ in the germline V gene (reference sequence). The CDR3 nucleotides are TGTGCTAGCAGCTTCGACCGGGGTGCTGAGCAGTTCTTC. It translates to CASSFDRGAEQFF.

J is TRBJ1-1 and V is TRBV30, with D maybe TRBD1 (6 bases). With 2 bases removed from V and 5 bases from J, the gap between germline ends came to 15 bases. Germline CDR1 reads GTSNPN; CDR2 reads SVGIG (reference sequence). CDR3 size: 14 residues. The CDR3 DNA reads TGTGCCTGGAGTAGGGGGGGGCTGGGGACTGAAGCTTTCTTT. This encodes CAWSRGGLGTEAFF.

This clone was found once. The chain carries TRBV30 and TRBJ1-3, with D hard to call. Looked up from germline, CDR1 is GTSNPN and CDR2 is SVGIG (reference sequence). CDR3 length equals 13 residues. The germline V and J ends were trimmed by 5 bases and 1 base, with 9 bases remaining between them. CDR3: CAWDTTSGNTIYF. Here the CDR3 DNA reads TGTGCCTGGGACACGACGTCTGGAAACACCATATATTTT.

The J gene is TRBJ2-3, the V gene TRBV7-2; D might be TRBD2 (5 bases). The CDR3 has 15 amino acids. V was shortened by 4 bases and J by 6 bases, with 17 bases between the two germline ends. Per the germline V gene, CDR1 is SGHTA and CDR2 is FQGNSA. DNA of the CDR3: TGTGCCAGCAGCTGGACTTTTCGACGGTCGGATACGCAGTATTTT. As protein: CASSWTFRRSDTQYF. Combining the CDR3 with reference TRBV7-2 and TRBJ2-3 gives the whole variable domain GAGVSQSPSNKVTEKGKDVELRCDPISGHTALYWYRQSLGQGLEFLIYFQGNSAPDKSGLPSDRFSAERTGGSVSTLTIQRTQQEDSAVYLCASSWTFRRSDTQYFGPGTRLTVL.

CDR3 residues: CASSSGQGRYGYTF. For the CDR3, the DNA is TGTGCCAGCAGCTCGGGACAGGGGAGGTATGGCTACACCTTC. The V call is TRBV11-1, the J call TRBJ1-2; 10 positions match TRBD1. J gave up 5 bases and V 4 bases, and 4 bases lay outside the gene matches. The CDR3 is 14 residues long. Germline lookup yields CDR1 SGHAT and CDR2 FQDESV (reference sequence).

This clone was counted between two and nine times. The chain combines TRBV6-1 with TRBJ1-2; 10 positions agree with TRBD1. Looked up from germline, CDR1 is MNHNS and CDR2 is SASEGT. Germline trimming cut 4 bases from V and 4 bases from J; bases unmatched to any gene: 3. This CDR3 is built from 14 residues. CDR3 sequence: CASSVGTGVYGYTF. CDR3 in DNA: TGTGCCAGCAGTGTGGGGACAGGGGTCTATGGCTACACCTTC.

The genes are TRBV2 and TRBJ2-1; 7 bases align to TRBD2. Germline V gene lookup returns CDR1 SNHLY and CDR2 FYNNEI. The CDR3 consists of 14 residues. The J segment lost 5 bases and the V segment lost 5 bases, leaving 6 bases of the junction unmatched. The CDR3 DNA sequence: TGTGCCAGCAGTCCCAATGGGGGGGACAATGAGCAGTTCTTC. Translated: CASSPNGGDNEQFF.

The rearrangement uses TRBV6-5 and TRBJ1-1, with TRBD1 matching over 7 bases. CDR1 and CDR2 (germline): MNHEY, SVGAGI. The CDR3 extends over 15 amino acids. J gave up 4 bases and V 4 bases, and 9 bases lay outside the gene matches. DNA for the CDR3: TGTGCCAGCAGTTTTTGGCTGTCAGGGGGCACTGAAGCTTTCTTT. Translation: CASSFWLSGGTEAFF.

In the case of this clone: An end of the junction differs from the germline gene, which may be a read error. The chain carries TRBV10-3 and TRBJ2-6, with TRBD1 matching over 10 bases. Germline V lookup: CDR1 ENHRY, CDR2 SYGVKD. This CDR3 spans 18 amino acids. The CDR3 DNA reads TGTGCCATCAGAGAGTCTTGGGACAGGGGTGCGGGGGCCAACGTCCTGACTTTC. This translates into CAIRESWDRGAGANVLTF.

V usage is TRBV2 and J usage is TRBJ1-5, with 9 nucleotides matching TRBD1. Germline-derived CDR1 and CDR2 are SNHLY and FYNNEI. J was trimmed by 0 bases and V by 3 bases; bases with no gene match: 12. The CDR3 sequence is 19 residues long. For the CDR3, the DNA is TGTGCCAGCAGTGATTGGATCAGACAGGGGGAATATAGCAATCAGCCCCAGCATTTT. Encoded protein: CASSDWIRQGEYSNQPQHF.

This sequence joins TRBV6-6 and TRBJ2-7, with 10 bases identical to TRBD2. Germline V gives CDR1 MNHNY, CDR2 SVGAGI (reference sequence). With V trimmed by 1 base and J by 6 bases, 6 bases remained unmatched. The CDR3 contains 15 residues. The CDR3, as DNA: TGTGCCAGCAGTTACTTAGCGGGGGGTCTTGGCGAGCAGTACGTC. It encodes CASSYLAGGLGEQYV.